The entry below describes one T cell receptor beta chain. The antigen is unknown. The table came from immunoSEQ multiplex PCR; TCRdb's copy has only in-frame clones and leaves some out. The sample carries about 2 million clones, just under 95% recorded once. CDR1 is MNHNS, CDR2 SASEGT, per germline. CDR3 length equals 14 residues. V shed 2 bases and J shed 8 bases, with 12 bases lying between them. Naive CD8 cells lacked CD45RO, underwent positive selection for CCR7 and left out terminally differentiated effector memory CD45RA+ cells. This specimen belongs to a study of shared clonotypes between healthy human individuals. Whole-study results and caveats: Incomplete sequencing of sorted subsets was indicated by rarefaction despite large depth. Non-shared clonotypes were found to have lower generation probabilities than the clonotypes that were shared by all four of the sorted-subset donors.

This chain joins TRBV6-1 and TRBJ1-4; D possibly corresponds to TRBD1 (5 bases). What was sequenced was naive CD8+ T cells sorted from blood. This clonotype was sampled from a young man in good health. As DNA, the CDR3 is TGTGCCAGCAGTGAATGGGGGACTGACGAAAAACTGTTTTTT. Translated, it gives CASSEWGTDEKLFF.